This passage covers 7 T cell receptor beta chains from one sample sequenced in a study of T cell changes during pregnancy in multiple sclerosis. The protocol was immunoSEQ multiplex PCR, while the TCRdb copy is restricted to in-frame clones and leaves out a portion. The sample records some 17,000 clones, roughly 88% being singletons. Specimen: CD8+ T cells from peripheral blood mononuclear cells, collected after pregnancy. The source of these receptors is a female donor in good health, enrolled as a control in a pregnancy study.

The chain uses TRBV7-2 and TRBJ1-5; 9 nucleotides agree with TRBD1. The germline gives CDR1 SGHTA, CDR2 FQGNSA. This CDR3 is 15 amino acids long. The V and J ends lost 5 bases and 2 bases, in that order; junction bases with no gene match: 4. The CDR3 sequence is CASSKQGAGNQPQHF. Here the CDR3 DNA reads TGTGCCAGCAGCAAACAGGGGGCAGGCAATCAGCCCCAGCATTTT.

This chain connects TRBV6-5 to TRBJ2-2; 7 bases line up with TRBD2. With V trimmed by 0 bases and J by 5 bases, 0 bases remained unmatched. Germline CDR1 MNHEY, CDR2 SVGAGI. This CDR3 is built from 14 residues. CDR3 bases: TGTGCCAGCAGTTACTCCGGGAGGACCGGGGAGCTGTTTTTT. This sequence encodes CASSYSGRTGELFF.

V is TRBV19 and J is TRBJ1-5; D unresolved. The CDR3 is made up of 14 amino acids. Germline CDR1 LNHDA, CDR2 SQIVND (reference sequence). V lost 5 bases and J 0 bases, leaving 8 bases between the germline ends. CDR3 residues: CASSDSYSNQPQHF. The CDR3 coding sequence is TGTGCCAGTAGTGACTCCTATAGCAATCAGCCCCAGCATTTT.

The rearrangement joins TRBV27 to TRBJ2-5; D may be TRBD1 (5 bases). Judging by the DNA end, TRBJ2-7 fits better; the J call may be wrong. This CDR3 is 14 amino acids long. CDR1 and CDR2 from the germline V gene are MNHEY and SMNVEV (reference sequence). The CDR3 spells CASSLAGWAGEQYF. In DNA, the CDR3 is TGTGCCAGCAGCTTGGCAGGGTGGGCTGGCGAGCAGTACTTC.

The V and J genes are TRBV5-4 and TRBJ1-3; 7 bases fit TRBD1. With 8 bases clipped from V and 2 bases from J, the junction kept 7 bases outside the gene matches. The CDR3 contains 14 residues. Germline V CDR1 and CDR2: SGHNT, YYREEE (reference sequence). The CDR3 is CASSYRGAGNTIYF. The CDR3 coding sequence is TGTGCCAGTTCCTACAGGGGAGCTGGAAACACCATATATTTT.

The CDR3 here is CASSRRGEKLFF. CDR3 bases: TGTGCCAGCAGCCGAAGAGGGGAAAAACTGTTTTTT. The chain links TRBV11-3 to TRBJ1-4, with D uncertain. The V gene lost 5 bases and the J gene lost 8 bases, with 9 bases spanning the gap. Per germline, CDR1 SGHNT and CDR2 YENEEA. This CDR3 contains 12 residues.

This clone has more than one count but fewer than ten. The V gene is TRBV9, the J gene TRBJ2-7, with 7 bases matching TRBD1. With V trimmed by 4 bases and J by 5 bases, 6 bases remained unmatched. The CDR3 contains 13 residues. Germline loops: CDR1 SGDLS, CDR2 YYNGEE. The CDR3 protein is CASSPRDSHEQYF. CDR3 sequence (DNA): TGTGCCAGCAGCCCCCGGGACAGTCACGAGCAGTACTTC. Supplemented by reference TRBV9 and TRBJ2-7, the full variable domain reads DSGVTQTPKHLITATGQRVTLRCSPRSGDLSVYWYQQSLDQGLQFLIQYYNGEERAKGNILERFSAQQFPDLHSELNLSSLELGDSALYFCASSPRDSHEQYFGPGTRLTVT.